The 10 T cell receptor beta chains below were found in one sample sequenced in a study of OX40 agonist ivuxolimab in advanced cancers. Library preparation used the immunoSEQ multiplex PCR assay. TCRdb carries this immuneACCESS record with in-frame sequences only. Its versions omit some clonotypes, under half of them owing to an unresolved V gene in the studies checked, with the rest unexplained. Present in this sample are tens of thousands of clones, more than 80% of which were seen just once. Of the sample, 2% to 2.5% falls within the top ten clones. Sequencing used CD4+ or CD8+ T cells sorted from blood, obtained in a trial of the OX40 agonist ivuxolimab. All receptors come from an adult with an advanced solid tumor such as melanoma, head and neck, liver or kidney cancer.

The gene calls are TRBV5-1 and TRBJ2-7; no definite D call. V was trimmed by 1 base and J by 1 base, leaving 12 bases between them. The CDR3 runs to 15 residues. Germline CDR1 and CDR2: SGHRS and YFSETQ. The CDR3 region has the DNA TGCGCCAGCAGCTTGAGGGTAGGACCTTCCTACGAGCAGTACTTC. Its protein is CASSLRVGPSYEQYF. Supplemented by reference TRBV5-1 and TRBJ2-7, the full variable domain reads KAGVTQTPRYLIKTRGQQVTLSCSPISGHRSVSWYQQTPGQGLQFLFEYFSETQRNKGNFPGRFSGRQFSNSRSEMNVSTLELGDSALYLCASSLRVGPSYEQYFGPGTRLTVT.

The CDR3 loop reads CASSGQGALGTEAFF. Written as DNA, the CDR3 is TGTGCCAGCAGTGGGCAGGGGGCCCTTGGCACTGAAGCTTTCTTT. The chain has TRBV28 and TRBJ1-1; the match to TRBD1 covers 8 bases. The CDR3 sequence is 15 residues long. Germline V gene data show CDR1 as MDHEN and CDR2 as SYDVKM. Unmatched junction bases numbered 9, after V lost 5 bases and J lost 4 bases.

The V gene is TRBV5-4, the J gene TRBJ2-3; tentative D call: TRBD2 (6 bases). V lost 5 bases and J 0 bases, leaving 13 bases between the germline ends. CDR3 length: 15 amino acids. The germline gives CDR1 SGHNT, CDR2 YYREEE (reference sequence). CDR3 loop: CASSWGGASTDTQYF. CDR3 sequence (DNA): TGTGCCAGCAGTTGGGGCGGGGCTAGCACAGATACGCAGTATTTT. The variable domain in full, with the rest retrieved from reference TRBV5-4 and TRBJ2-3, is ETGVTQSPTHLIKTRGQQVTLRCSSQSGHNTVSWYQQALGQGPQFIFQYYREEENGRGNFPPRFSGLQFPNYSSELNVNALELDDSALYLCASSWGGASTDTQYFGPGTRLTVL.

The rearrangement joins TRBV2 to TRBJ2-7, with D uncertain. V was cut by 10 bases and J by 3 bases, with 16 bases left in between. Per the germline V gene, CDR1 is SNHLY and CDR2 is FYNNEI. This CDR3 spans 13 amino acids. The CDR3 loop is CATRPRPLYEQYF. For the CDR3, the DNA is TGTGCCACCCGTCCGAGGCCGCTCTACGAGCAGTACTTC.

The rearrangement joins TRBV7-2 to TRBJ2-2; TRBD2 matches 7 bases. J gave up 7 bases and V 8 bases, and 13 bases lay outside the gene matches. The CDR3 length is 15 residues. Germline CDR1 and CDR2: SGHTA and FQGNSA. CDR3 bases: TGTGCCAGCCATTCCCGGGCGGGAGCGATCGGGGAGCTGTTTTTT. This codes for CASHSRAGAIGELFF.

This chain joins TRBV5-1 and TRBJ1-2, with 7 positions matching TRBD1. This CDR3 contains 14 residues. Trimming at V came to 4 bases and at J to 6 bases, leaving 9 bases not matched to a gene. Per the germline V gene, CDR1 is SGHRS and CDR2 is YFSETQ. As DNA, the CDR3 is TGCGCCAGCAGCCTAGGGGACAGCTCGGATGGCTACACCTTC. Translation: CASSLGDSSDGYTF.

The rearrangement joins TRBV5-4 to TRBJ2-2, with 9 bases fitting TRBD2. The CDR3 length is 15 residues. V lost 4 bases and J lost 5; bases outside the gene matches: 6. Germline CDR1 is SGHNT and CDR2 is YYREEE (reference sequence). The CDR3 nucleotides are TGTGCCAGCAGCCATAGCGGGGGCGGAACCGGGGAGCTGTTTTTT. Translation gives CASSHSGGGTGELFF.

In this sample, this clone turned up a few times. This chain uses TRBV28 with TRBJ1-3; 7 bases are shared with TRBD1. V gave up 4 bases and J gave up 4 bases; unmatched junction bases: 7. Germline V gene sequence: CDR1 MDHEN, CDR2 SYDVKM. This CDR3 contains 15 residues. CDR3 protein: CASSSLTGNGNTIYF. In DNA, the CDR3 is TGTGCCAGCAGTTCCCTGACAGGGAACGGAAACACCATATATTTT.

The chain recombines TRBV7-2 with TRBJ2-5; D uncertain. The CDR3 runs to 15 residues. The germline V and J ends were trimmed by 1 base and 4 bases, with 13 bases remaining between them. Germline lookup yields CDR1 SGHTA and CDR2 FQGNSA. The CDR3 DNA sequence: TGTGCCAGCAGCTTAGGTCGAACTGTGGGAGAGACCCAGTACTTC. Translating it yields CASSLGRTVGETQYF.

This chain uses TRBV6-4 with TRBJ2-7, with D maybe TRBD1 (6 bases). This CDR3 comprises 14 residues. V was trimmed by 6 bases and J by 0 bases, leaving 12 bases between them. Germline CDR1 is MRHNA and CDR2 is SNTAGT. CDR3 in DNA: TGTGCCAGCAGCTTGGACAGTAACTCCTACGAGCAGTACTTC. The encoded protein is CASSLDSNSYEQYF.